These 26 T cell receptor beta chains came from one sample sequenced in a study of B cell selection in AIRE deficiency. Sorting defined conventional CD4 T cells as CD4+CD127+. Some clones are missing from TCRdb's copy, which holds only in-frame ones; the method was immunoSEQ multiplex PCR. Seen here are 22,000 or so clones, around 97% observed once, and the top ten hold roughly 0.29%. Material for sequencing was conventional CD4+ T cells sorted from PBMCs. These receptors were collected from a human donor with AIRE deficiency.

The CDR3 region has the DNA TGTGCCAGCACCCGACAGGAACTTGCAACTAATGAAAAACTGTTTTTT. Protein product: CASTRQELATNEKLFF. The V and J genes are TRBV9 and TRBJ1-4; a weak D match, TRBD1 (6 bases). V was cut by 6 bases and J by 0 bases, with 15 bases left in between. This CDR3 region has 16 residues. Germline CDR1 SGDLS, CDR2 YYNGEE.

This clone is a singleton in its sample. The V and J genes are TRBV5-1 and TRBJ2-3; D is uncertain. CDR1 SGHRS and CDR2 YFSETQ come from the germline V gene. This CDR3 spans 13 amino acids. Deletions cut 0 bases from V and 4 bases from J, with 6 bases between. In DNA form, the CDR3 reads TGCGCCAGCAGCTTGGCTGGTGCAGATACGCAGTATTTT. Its protein product is CASSLAGADTQYF.

The chain has TRBV7-9 and TRBJ1-4; D remains ambiguous. V lost 3 bases and J 4 bases, leaving 12 bases between the germline ends. Germline CDR1 and CDR2: SEHNR and FQNEAQ (reference sequence). The CDR3 runs to 15 residues. CDR3 bases: TGTGCCAGCAGCTTTCTTGGGCAGAGTAATGAAAAACTGTTTTTT. Amino acid sequence: CASSFLGQSNEKLFF.

V and J are TRBV6-5 and TRBJ1-1; 10 positions agree with TRBD1. The trim removed 6 bases at V and 10 bases at J, leaving 11 bases unmatched. Germline V gene data show CDR1 as MNHEY and CDR2 as SVGAGI. The CDR3 consists of 14 residues. CDR3 DNA: TGTGCCAGCAGGCGACAGGGGGCGATTCTCCCAGCTTTCTTT. Encoded protein: CASRRQGAILPAFF.

V and J are TRBV28 and TRBJ1-3; D is unclear. Germline assignment: CDR1 MDHEN and CDR2 SYDVKM. The CDR3 loop spans 15 amino acids. V was clipped by 5 bases and J by 2 bases, with 13 bases between them. The CDR3, as DNA: TGTGCCAGCAGTCCCTGGGCAGGCACTGGAAACACCATATATTTT. This gives the protein CASSPWAGTGNTIYF. Combining the CDR3 with reference TRBV28 and TRBJ1-3 gives the whole variable domain DVKVTQSSRYLVKRTGEKVFLECVQDMDHENMFWYRQDPGLGLRLIYFSYDVKMKEKGDIPEGYSVSREKKERFSLILESASTNQTSMYLCASSPWAGTGNTIYFGEGSWLTVV.

The rearrangement joins TRBV28 to TRBJ1-4; D gene ambiguous. Germline CDR1 reads MDHEN; CDR2 reads SYDVKM. The ends were cut back, 4 bases at V and 6 bases at J, with 15 bases in the middle. The CDR3 consists of 15 residues. The CDR3 sequence: CASSSGDGVYEKLFF. In DNA, the CDR3 is TGTGCCAGCAGTTCCGGGGATGGGGTTTATGAAAAACTGTTTTTT.

The genes are TRBV7-9 and TRBJ2-3, with no clear D. The CDR3 runs to 14 residues. Germline loops: CDR1 SEHNR, CDR2 FQNEAQ (reference sequence). Here the CDR3 DNA reads TGTGGCCTGGTGAAGGGCTTTAGCACAGATACGCAGTATTTT. This sequence encodes CGLVKGFSTDTQYF.

The genes are TRBV4-2 and TRBJ2-3, with D unclear. The CDR3 contains 12 residues. CDR1 is LGHNA and CDR2 is YNFKEQ in the germline V gene. V was clipped by 5 bases and J by 6 bases, with 9 bases between them. The CDR3 sequence: CASSSRWDTQYF. DNA of the CDR3: TGTGCCAGCAGCTCCCGATGGGATACGCAGTATTTT.

The chain couples TRBV10-3 to TRBJ2-2, with 7 bases that match TRBD2. In germline, CDR1 is ENHRY, CDR2 SYGVKD. With V trimmed by 3 bases and J by 8 bases, 3 bases remained unmatched. This CDR3 region has 13 residues. The CDR3 protein is CAISELGRGELFF. DNA for the CDR3: TGTGCCATCAGTGAACTCGGGAGGGGGGAGCTGTTTTTT.

The chain couples TRBV11-2 to TRBJ2-1; 7 bases are shared with TRBD2. The CDR3 totals 17 residues. Germline V gene sequence: CDR1 SGHAT, CDR2 FQNNGV. V lost 1 base, J lost 7 bases, and 13 bases stayed unmatched. CDR3 residues: CASSLVGGLVAMNEQFF. The DNA for the CDR3 is TGTGCCAGCAGCTTAGTGGGCGGACTAGTTGCTATGAATGAGCAGTTCTTC. Based on the CDR3 plus reference TRBV11-2 and TRBJ2-1, the full variable domain is EAGVAQSPRYKIIEKRQSVAFWCNPISGHATLYWYQQILGQGPKLLIQFQNNGVVDDSQLPKDRFSAERLKGVDSTLKIQPAKLEDSAVYLCASSLVGGLVAMNEQFFGPGTRLTVL.

This chain uses TRBV5-4 with TRBJ2-5; the D is unclear. The CDR3 covers 14 residues. Trimming left V 0 bases short and J 2 bases short, with 8 bases between. CDR1 is SGHNT and CDR2 is YYREEE in the germline V gene (reference sequence). CDR3 amino acids: CASSLDVSQETQYF. CDR3 nucleotides: TGTGCCAGCAGCTTGGATGTCAGTCAAGAGACCCAGTACTTC.

The chain links TRBV18 to TRBJ2-3, with no clear D. Germline CDR1 KGHSH, CDR2 LQKENI. V shed 6 bases and J shed 6 bases, with 7 bases lying between them. The CDR3 spans 11 residues. The CDR3 is CASSGRDTQYF. In DNA, the CDR3 is TGTGCCAGCTCCGGTCGGGATACGCAGTATTTT.

The chain uses TRBV18 and TRBJ2-7; 7 bases line up with TRBD2. Trimming took 6 bases from V and 4 from J; bases not matched to a gene: 15. The CDR3 is 16 residues long. CDR1 is KGHSH and CDR2 is LQKENI in the germline V gene. The CDR3: CASSPKTGRAMYEQYF. CDR3 in DNA: TGTGCCAGCTCCCCGAAGACGGGGAGGGCCATGTACGAGCAGTACTTC.

The chain links TRBV11-2 to TRBJ1-2; maybe TRBD1 (5 bases). The V gene lost 5 bases and the J gene lost 4 bases, with 17 bases spanning the gap. Germline V lookup: CDR1 SGHAT, CDR2 FQNNGV. This CDR3 is 15 amino acids long. Here the CDR3 reads CASSLLGEYGYGYTF. CDR3 nucleotides: TGTGCCAGCAGCCTATTAGGGGAGTATGGCTATGGCTACACCTTC.

The chain couples TRBV11-2 to TRBJ2-3; D is ambiguous. CDR1 and CDR2 from the germline V gene are SGHAT and FQNNGV. CDR3 size: 13 residues. Trimming shortened V by 5 bases and J by 6 bases, and 12 bases separated the two germline ends. The CDR3 region is CASSPPPADTQYF. The CDR3 DNA is TGTGCCAGCAGCCCCCCCCCAGCTGATACGCAGTATTTT.

The genes are TRBV12-2 and TRBJ1-4; the D call TRBD1 from the table was never checked on the DNA. TRBV12-2 is a listed pseudogene. The CDR3 is 16 residues long. The CDR3 here is CASRLARTGMGEKLFF. Written as DNA, the CDR3 is TGTGCAAGTCGCTTAGCGAGGACAGGTATGGGTGAAAAACTGTTTTTT.

The chain joins TRBV29-1 to TRBJ1-2; perhaps TRBD1 as D (5 bases). With 4 bases removed from V and 5 bases from J, the gap between germline ends came to 17 bases. This CDR3 has 14 residues. Germline CDR1 and CDR2: SQVTM and ANQGSEA. The CDR3 protein is CSVVFAGSGYGYTF. CDR3 nucleotide sequence: TGCAGCGTTGTCTTTGCAGGGTCGGGATATGGCTACACCTTC.

The rearrangement uses TRBV4-2 and TRBJ2-3; no clear D gene. The ends were cut back, 2 bases at V and 0 bases at J, with 6 bases in the middle. Per the germline V gene, CDR1 is LGHNA and CDR2 is YNFKEQ. This CDR3 comprises 14 residues. CDR3 in amino acids: CASSQLASTDTQYF. The CDR3 bases are TGTGCCAGCAGCCAACTGGCTAGCACAGATACGCAGTATTTT.

The chain is built from TRBV6-6 and TRBJ1-6, with a tentative D call TRBD1 (6 bases). Germline V gene lookup returns CDR1 MNHNY and CDR2 SVGAGI (reference sequence). The CDR3 is 14 amino acids. V shed 5 bases and J shed 8 bases, with 13 bases lying between them. The CDR3 bases are TGTGCCAGCAGTCCCCGCCAGGGGTATTCACCCCTCCACTTT. Its protein product is CASSPRQGYSPLHF.

The J gene is TRBJ1-5, the V gene TRBV6-6; perhaps TRBD1 as D (6 bases). Per germline, CDR1 MNHNY and CDR2 SVGAGI (reference sequence). V gave up 6 bases and J gave up 4 bases, with 13 bases separating them. This CDR3 spans 14 amino acids. The CDR3 coding sequence is TGTGCCAGCAGGAGGGGGGGCCCAAATCAGCCCCAGCATTTT. It yields the protein CASRRGGPNQPQHF.

The chain joins TRBV7-2 to TRBJ1-5, with 7 nucleotides matching TRBD1. The CDR3 length is 15 residues. Germline V gives CDR1 SGHTA, CDR2 FQGNSA. V lost 4 bases and J lost 3; bases outside the gene matches: 6. The CDR3 bases are TGTGCCAGCAGCTCGACAGGGAGCCACAATCAGCCCCAGCATTTT. This translates into CASSSTGSHNQPQHF.

The genes are TRBV4-2 and TRBJ1-4; D may be TRBD1 (5 bases). With 1 base removed from V and 7 bases from J, the gap between germline ends came to 19 bases. Per the germline V gene, CDR1 is LGHNA and CDR2 is YNFKEQ. CDR3 length equals 17 residues. The CDR3 loop is CASSQVMGGGNREKLFF. CDR3 nucleotide sequence: TGTGCCAGCAGCCAAGTGATGGGGGGTGGGAACCGTGAAAAACTGTTTTTT.

The chain joins TRBV7-9 to TRBJ2-3; TRBD2 aligns across 9 bases. Germline CDR1 and CDR2: SEHNR and FQNEAQ (reference sequence). The CDR3 is 16 residues long. Trimming removed 5 bases from V and 2 bases from J; junction bases left unmatched: 8. As DNA, the CDR3 is TGTGCCAGCAGCCCGTCCCTAGCGGGATACACAGATACGCAGTATTTT. Encoded protein: CASSPSLAGYTDTQYF.

J is TRBJ1-4 and V is TRBV6-1; no clear D gene. The CDR3 contains 14 residues. Germline loops: CDR1 MNHNS, CDR2 SASEGT. V lost 1 base and J 3 bases, leaving 6 bases between the germline ends. The CDR3 nucleotides are TGTGCCAGCAGTGAAGTAGGAGCTAATGAAAAACTGTTTTTT. Its protein is CASSEVGANEKLFF.

The rearrangement links TRBV5-1 to TRBJ2-7, with 7 bases that match TRBD1. The CDR3 is 15 amino acids. V lost 0 bases, J lost 12 bases, and 15 bases stayed unmatched. The V gene's germline CDR1 is SGHRS and CDR2 YFSETQ. The CDR3 loop reads CASSLDGTVATSRYF. The CDR3 DNA is TGCGCCAGCAGCTTGGACGGGACAGTAGCTACGAGTAGGTACTTC.

Here the CDR3 DNA reads TGTGCCAGCAGCAGACAGGGCCCTAGCACAGATACGCAGTATTTT. This gives the protein CASSRQGPSTDTQYF. V is TRBV7-8 and J is TRBJ2-3; TRBD1 matches 7 bases. V lost 5 bases to trimming and J lost 0 bases; unmatched junction nucleotides: 5. Germline values: CDR1 SGHVS, CDR2 FQNEAQ. CDR3 size: 15 residues. Supplemented by reference TRBV7-8 and TRBJ2-3, the full variable domain reads GAGVSQSPRYKVAKRGQDVALRCDPISGHVSLFWYQQALGQGPEFLTYFQNEAQLDKSGLPSDRFFAERPEGSVSTLKIQRTQQEDSAVYLCASSRQGPSTDTQYFGPGTRLTVL.